A single sample gave rise to the 11 T cell receptor beta chains below, sequenced in a study of a mutant IDH1 vaccine in newly diagnosed glioma. Profiling relied on immunoSEQ multiplex PCR, and the TCRdb table lists in-frame clones only, not all of them. The data hold 25,000 to 35,000 clones, with 65% to 85% observed a single time. These receptors lack a known antigen. Described time point: week 23, last vaccination. Every vaccine dose comprised 300 ug of mutant IDH1 20-mer peptide plus topical imiquimod. The sample here was PBMCs, taken from a glioma patient whose treatment included an IDH1 peptide vaccine. The receptors come from a woman aged 18 to 35 with glioma.

The chain combines TRBV5-4 with TRBJ1-2, with D possibly matching TRBD1 (5 bases). V was trimmed by 2 bases and J by 7 bases, leaving 12 bases between them. CDR3 length: 13 amino acids. Germline assignment: CDR1 SGHNT and CDR2 YYREEE (reference sequence). The CDR3 nucleotides read TGTGCCAGCAGCTTTGGGGCAGCCAGTGGCTACACCTTC. Translation gives CASSFGAASGYTF.

The table lists this clone with a few counts. The chain carries TRBV6-5 and TRBJ1-6; no clear D gene. This CDR3 has 14 amino acids. V lost 7 bases and J lost 9, with 16 bases in between. Per the germline V gene, CDR1 is MNHEY and CDR2 is SVGAGI. CDR3 DNA: TGTGCCAGCAACTTCCGACCATCGAGTTCACCCCTCCACTTT. Translating it yields CASNFRPSSSPLHF.

The chain links TRBV5-6 to TRBJ2-1; possibly TRBD1 for D (6 bases). Trimming removed 4 bases from V and 7 bases from J, with 9 bases in between. Looked up from germline, CDR1 is SGHDT and CDR2 is YYEEEE. The CDR3 extends over 12 amino acids. The CDR3 reads CASSPTGNEQFF. DNA for the CDR3: TGTGCCAGCAGCCCCACAGGGAATGAGCAGTTCTTC.

This clone has just a few counts. The chain links TRBV11-3 to TRBJ1-5; D call uncertain. Germline-derived CDR1 and CDR2 are SGHNT and YENEEA. Trimming stripped 1 base from V and 5 bases from J, with 6 bases between. This CDR3 comprises 13 residues. CDR3 loop: CASSLAPDQPQHF. The CDR3 coding sequence is TGTGCCAGCAGCTTAGCGCCCGATCAGCCCCAGCATTTT.

The V call is TRBV6-1, the J call TRBJ1-2, with 7 bases fitting TRBD1. There are 18 residues in the CDR3. V lost 3 bases and J lost 2; bases outside the gene matches: 15. Germline V lookup: CDR1 MNHNS, CDR2 SASEGT. In DNA form, the CDR3 reads TGTGCCAGCAGTGACTTCCGGGACAGTAATGTCAAAAACTATGGCTACACCTTC. It specifies CASSDFRDSNVKNYGYTF.

The CDR3 is CASSYSRMGYEQYF. CDR3 DNA sequence: TGTGCCAGCAGTTACTCGAGAATGGGTTACGAGCAGTACTTC. The J gene is TRBJ2-7, the V gene TRBV6-6; D remains unclear. The V gene's germline CDR1 is MNHNY and CDR2 SVGAGI (reference sequence). Deletions cut 0 bases from V and 4 bases from J, with 10 bases between. The CDR3 spans 14 residues.

This sequence joins TRBV6-1 and TRBJ1-4; a possible D gene is TRBD1 (5 bases). Germline CDR1 MNHNS, CDR2 SASEGT. Deletions cut 6 bases from V and 2 bases from J, with 13 bases between. This CDR3 is built from 15 residues. CDR3 sequence reads: CASSVLGGTNEKLFF. DNA of the CDR3: TGTGCCAGCAGCGTCCTTGGGGGGACTAATGAAAAACTGTTTTTT.

J is TRBJ2-1 and V is TRBV7-8; 10 nucleotides line up with TRBD2. The CDR3 sequence is 16 residues long. Trimming took 4 bases from V and 3 from J; bases not matched to a gene: 6. Per the germline V gene, CDR1 is SGHVS and CDR2 is FQNEAQ. The DNA of the CDR3 is TGTGCCAGCAGCTCCGCACTAGCGGGACTCTACAATGAGCAGTTCTTC. It yields the protein CASSSALAGLYNEQFF.

The chain couples TRBV7-9 to TRBJ2-2; D possibly matches TRBD1 or TRBD2 (5 bases each). The CDR3 loop spans 13 amino acids. Per germline, CDR1 SEHNR and CDR2 FQNEAQ (reference sequence). Trimming cost V 3 bases and J 5 bases, with 7 bases left between them. The CDR3, as DNA: TGTGCCAGCAGCTTTGGGGGAACCGGGGAGCTGTTTTTT. Protein sequence: CASSFGGTGELFF.

CDR3 DNA sequence: TGCGCCAGCAGCCAGATCGGGACTAGCGGGTACAATGAGCAGTTCTTC. Amino acid sequence: CASSQIGTSGYNEQFF. The genes are TRBV5-1 and TRBJ2-1; 12 bases line up with TRBD2. The CDR3 is made up of 16 amino acids. Germline trimming cut 4 bases from V and 4 bases from J; bases unmatched to any gene: 6. Germline V gene lookup returns CDR1 SGHRS and CDR2 YFSETQ.

This chain joins TRBV6-4 and TRBJ2-1, with 7 bases matching TRBD2. CDR1 and CDR2 (germline): MRHNA, SNTAGT. The CDR3 has 16 amino acids. V was clipped by 2 bases and J by 7 bases; unmatched bases: 11. DNA for the CDR3: TGTGCCAGCAGTGACGGGTGGGAGGGCGAATCGAATGAGCAGTTCTTC. Protein product: CASSDGWEGESNEQFF.